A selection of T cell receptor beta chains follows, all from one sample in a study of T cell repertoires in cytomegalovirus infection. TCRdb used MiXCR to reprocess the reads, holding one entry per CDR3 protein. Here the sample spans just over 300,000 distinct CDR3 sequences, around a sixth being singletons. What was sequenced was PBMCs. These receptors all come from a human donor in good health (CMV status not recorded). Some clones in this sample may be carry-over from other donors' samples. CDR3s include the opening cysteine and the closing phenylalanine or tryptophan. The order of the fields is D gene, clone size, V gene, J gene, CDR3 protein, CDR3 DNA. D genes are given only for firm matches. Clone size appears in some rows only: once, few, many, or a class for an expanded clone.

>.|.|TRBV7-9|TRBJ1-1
CASSSLRGSGTEAFF
TGTGCCAGCAGCTCGCTTCGAGGCAGCGGCACTGAAGCTTTCTTT
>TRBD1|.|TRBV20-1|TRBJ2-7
CSAHPGTGGEQYF
TGCAGTGCTCATCCCGGGACAGGGGGTGAGCAGTACTTC
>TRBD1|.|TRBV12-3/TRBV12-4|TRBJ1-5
CASSLAGLYSRDRVNQPQHF
TGTGCCAGCAGTTTAGCCGGTTTATATTCTCGGGACAGGGTCAATCAGCCCCAGCATTTT
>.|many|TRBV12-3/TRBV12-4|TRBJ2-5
CASSFNGARETQYF
TGTGCCAGCAGTTTTAATGGGGCGCGGGAGACCCAGTACTTC
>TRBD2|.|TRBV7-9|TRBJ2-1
CASSPRLAGGHHNEQFF
TGTGCCAGCAGCCCCAGACTAGCGGGGGGGCATCACAATGAGCAGTTCTTC
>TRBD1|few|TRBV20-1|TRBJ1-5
CSGQDSNQPQHF
TGCAGCGGACAGGATAGCAATCAGCCCCAGCATTTT
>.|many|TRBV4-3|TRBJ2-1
CASSQGWRNSYNEQFF
TGCGCCAGCAGCCAAGGTTGGCGGAACTCCTACAATGAGCAGTTCTTC
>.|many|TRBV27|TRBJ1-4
CASSERARREKLFF
TGTGCCAGCAGTGAAAGGGCTAGGAGGGAAAAACTGTTTTTT
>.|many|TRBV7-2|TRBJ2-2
CASSLDGRGWETGELFF
TGTGCCAGCAGCTTAGACGGCAGGGGATGGGAGACCGGGGAGCTGTTTTTT
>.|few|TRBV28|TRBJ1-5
CASSLIWGGDQPQHF
TGTGCCAGCAGTTTAATTTGGGGAGGGGATCAGCCCCAGCATTTT
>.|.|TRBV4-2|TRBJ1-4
CASSQERGGDEKLFF
TGTGCCAGCAGCCAAGAACGGGGTGGGGACGAAAAACTGTTTTTT
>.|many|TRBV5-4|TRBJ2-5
CASSLGQARGPQETQYF
TGTGCCAGCAGCTTGGGACAGGCAAGAGGACCCCAAGAGACCCAGTACTTC
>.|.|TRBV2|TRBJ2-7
CASSSYPNYEQYF
TGTGCCAGCAGTAGTTATCCTAACTACGAGCAGTACTTC
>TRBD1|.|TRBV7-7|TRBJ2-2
CASSSGQGAGGELFF
TGTGCTAGCAGCTCCGGACAGGGGGCAGGCGGGGAGCTGTTTTTT
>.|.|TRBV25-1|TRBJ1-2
CATQQGLGGYTF
TGTGCCACCCAACAGGGCCTGGGGGGCTACACCTTC
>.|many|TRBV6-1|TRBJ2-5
CASSEWAGIQETQYF
TGTGCCAGCAGTGAATGGGCAGGGATCCAAGAGACCCAGTACTTC
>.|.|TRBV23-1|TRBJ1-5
CAGRTDQPQHF
TGCGCCGGTAGGACAGATCAGCCCCAGCATTTT
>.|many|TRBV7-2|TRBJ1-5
CASTSRSGEQPQHF
TGTGCCAGCACGTCCCGGTCAGGGGAACAGCCCCAGCATTTT
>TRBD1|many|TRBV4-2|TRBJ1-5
CASSQDRDSPYRQPQHF
TGTGCCAGCAGCCAAGACCGGGACAGCCCCTATCGTCAGCCCCAGCATTTT
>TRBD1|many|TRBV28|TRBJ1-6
CASSSIRDRANSPLHF
TGTGCCAGCAGTTCGATCAGGGACAGAGCCAATTCACCCCTCCACTTT
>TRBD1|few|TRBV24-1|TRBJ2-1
CATSLGGAGKNEQFF
TGTGCCACCAGCCTAGGGGGCGCGGGTAAGAATGAGCAGTTCTTC
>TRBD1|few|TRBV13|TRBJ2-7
CASSTIDRDEQYF
TGTGCCAGCAGCACCATCGACAGGGACGAGCAGTACTTC
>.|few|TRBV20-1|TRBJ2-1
CSARAGQSWVQFF
TGCAGTGCTAGAGCCGGACAGAGCTGGGTGCAGTTCTTC
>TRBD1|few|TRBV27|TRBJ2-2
CASSLGDRAIGELFF
TGTGCCAGCAGTTTAGGGGACAGAGCAATCGGGGAGCTGTTTTTT
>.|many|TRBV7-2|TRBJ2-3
CASSLEGGSTDTQYF
TGTGCCAGCAGCTTAGAAGGGGGTAGCACAGATACGCAGTATTTT
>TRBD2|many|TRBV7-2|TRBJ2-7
CASSGSGGLPYEQYF
TGTGCCAGCAGCGGTAGCGGGGGCCTGCCCTACGAGCAGTACTTC
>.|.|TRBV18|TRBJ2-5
CASSPFGDETQYF
TGTGCCAGCTCACCATTCGGGGATGAGACCCAGTACTTC
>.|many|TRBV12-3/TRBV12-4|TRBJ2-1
CASSDGWDEQFF
TGTGCCAGCAGCGACGGGTGGGATGAGCAGTTCTTC
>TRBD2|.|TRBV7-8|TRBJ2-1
CASSLQGLAGQFF
TGTGCCAGCAGCTTACAGGGACTAGCGGGGCAGTTCTTC
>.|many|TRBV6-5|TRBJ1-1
CASSRTGTDLNTEAFF
TGTGCCAGCAGTAGAACAGGGACCGACCTGAACACTGAAGCTTTCTTT
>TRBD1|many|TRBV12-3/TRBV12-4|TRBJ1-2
CASSGTGYGYTF
TGTGCCAGCAGTGGGACAGGCTATGGCTACACCTTC
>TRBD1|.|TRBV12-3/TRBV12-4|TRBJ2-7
CASSFDRWTGSYEQYF
TGTGCCAGCAGTTTCGATCGCTGGACAGGATCCTACGAGCAGTACTTC
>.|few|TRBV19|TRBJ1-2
CASRGLSSPPYGYTF
TGTGCCAGTAGAGGTCTCTCGTCGCCACCCTATGGCTACACCTTC
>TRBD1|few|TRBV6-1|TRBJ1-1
CASTRRTGGGTEAFF
TGTGCCAGCACCCGCCGGACAGGGGGGGGCACTGAAGCTTTCTTT
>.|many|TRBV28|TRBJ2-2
CASSYAGRWARGTGELFF
TGTGCCAGCAGTTATGCGGGGAGATGGGCTCGCGGCACCGGGGAGCTGTTTTTT
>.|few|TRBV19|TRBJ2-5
CASSLRGLRYQETQYF
TGTGCCAGTTCACTGAGGGGACTTAGGTACCAAGAGACCCAGTACTTC
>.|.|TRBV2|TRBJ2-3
CASRVGGGRADTQYF
TGTGCCAGCAGAGTGGGGGGGGGCCGTGCAGATACGCAGTATTTT
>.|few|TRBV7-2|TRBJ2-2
CASSLGRTTRELFF
TGTGCCAGCAGCTTAGGAAGGACGACGAGGGAGCTGTTTTTT
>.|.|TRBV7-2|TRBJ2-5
CASSFSGIGTQYF
TGTGCCAGCAGCTTTTCAGGGATCGGGACCCAGTACTTC
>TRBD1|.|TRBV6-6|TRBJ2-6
CASNPTGGTSGANVLTF
TGTGCCAGCAATCCAACAGGGGGCACCTCTGGGGCCAACGTCCTGACTTTC
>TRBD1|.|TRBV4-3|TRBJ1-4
CASSQDDRGKLFF
TGCGCCAGCAGCCAAGATGACAGGGGAAAACTGTTTTTT
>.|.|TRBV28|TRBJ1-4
CASSLWGAGVANEKLFF
TGTGCCAGCAGTTTATGGGGGGCAGGGGTAGCTAATGAAAAACTGTTTTTT
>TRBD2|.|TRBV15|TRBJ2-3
CATGAAGGTDTQYF
TGTGCCACCGGGGCGGCGGGGGGCACAGATACGCAGTATTTT
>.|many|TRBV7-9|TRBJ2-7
CASSPRWGANSYEQYF
TGTGCCAGCAGCCCGAGGTGGGGGGCCAACTCCTACGAGCAGTACTTC
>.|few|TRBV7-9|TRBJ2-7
CASSLGGDSYEQYF
TGTGCCAGCAGCCTAGGGGGGGATTCCTACGAGCAGTACTTC
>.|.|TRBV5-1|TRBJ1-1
CASSLVVGNTEAFF
TGCGCCAGCAGCTTGGTTGTAGGGAACACTGAAGCTTTCTTT
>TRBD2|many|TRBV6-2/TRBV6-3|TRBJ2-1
CASRGDYQYNEQFF
TGTGCCAGCAGGGGGGACTACCAATACAATGAGCAGTTCTTC
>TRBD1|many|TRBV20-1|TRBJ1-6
CSARGGQGVRNSPLHF
TGCAGTGCTAGAGGGGGACAGGGTGTGCGGAATTCACCCCTCCACTTT
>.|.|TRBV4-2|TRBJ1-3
CASSQDGGDGNTIYF
TGTGCCAGCAGCCAAGATGGTGGGGATGGAAACACCATATATTTT